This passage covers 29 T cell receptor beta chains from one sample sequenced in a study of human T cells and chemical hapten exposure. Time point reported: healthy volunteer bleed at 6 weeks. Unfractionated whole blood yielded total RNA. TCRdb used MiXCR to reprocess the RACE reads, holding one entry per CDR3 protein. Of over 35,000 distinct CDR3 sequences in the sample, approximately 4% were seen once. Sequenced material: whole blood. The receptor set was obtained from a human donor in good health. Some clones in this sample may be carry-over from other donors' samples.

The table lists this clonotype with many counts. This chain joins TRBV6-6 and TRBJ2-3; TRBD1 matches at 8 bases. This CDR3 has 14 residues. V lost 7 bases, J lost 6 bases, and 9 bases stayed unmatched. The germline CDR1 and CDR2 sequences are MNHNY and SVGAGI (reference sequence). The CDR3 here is CASIKAGGGDTQYF. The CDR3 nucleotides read TGTGCCAGCATCAAGGCAGGGGGCGGCGATACGCAGTATTTT.

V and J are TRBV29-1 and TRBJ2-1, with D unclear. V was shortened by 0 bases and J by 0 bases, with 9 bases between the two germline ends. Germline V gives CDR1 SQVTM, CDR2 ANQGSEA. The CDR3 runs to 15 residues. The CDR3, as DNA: TGCAGCGTTGAAGAGAGCGCGAGCTCCTACAATGAGCAGTTCTTC. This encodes CSVEESASSYNEQFF.

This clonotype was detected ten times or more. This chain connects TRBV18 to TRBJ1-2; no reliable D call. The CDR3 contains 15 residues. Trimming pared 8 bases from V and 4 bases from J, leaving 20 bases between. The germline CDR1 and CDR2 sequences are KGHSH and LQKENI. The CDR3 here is CASPISTVGGYGYTF. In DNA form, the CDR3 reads TGTGCCAGCCCGATATCGACGGTCGGAGGCTATGGCTACACCTTC.

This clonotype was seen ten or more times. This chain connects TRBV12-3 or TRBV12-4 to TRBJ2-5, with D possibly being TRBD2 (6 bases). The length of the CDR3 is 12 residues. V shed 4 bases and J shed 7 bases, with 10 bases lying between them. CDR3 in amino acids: CASSSEGVTQYF. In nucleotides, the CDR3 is TGTGCCAGCAGTTCGGAGGGAGTGACCCAGTACTTC.

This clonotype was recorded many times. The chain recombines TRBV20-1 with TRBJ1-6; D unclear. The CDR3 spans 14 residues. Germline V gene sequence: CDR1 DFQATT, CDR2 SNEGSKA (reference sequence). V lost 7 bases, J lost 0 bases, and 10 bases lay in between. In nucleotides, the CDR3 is TGCAGTGGCCACCATAGCTCCTATAATTCACCCCTCCACTTT. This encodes CSGHHSSYNSPLHF.

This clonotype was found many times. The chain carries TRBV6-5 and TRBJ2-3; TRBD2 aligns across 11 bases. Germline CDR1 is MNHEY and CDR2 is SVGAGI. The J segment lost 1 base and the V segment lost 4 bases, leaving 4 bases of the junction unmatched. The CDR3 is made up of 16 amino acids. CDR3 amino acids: CASSFGTSGGTDTQYF. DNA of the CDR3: TGTGCCAGCAGTTTCGGGACTAGCGGCGGCACAGATACGCAGTATTTT.

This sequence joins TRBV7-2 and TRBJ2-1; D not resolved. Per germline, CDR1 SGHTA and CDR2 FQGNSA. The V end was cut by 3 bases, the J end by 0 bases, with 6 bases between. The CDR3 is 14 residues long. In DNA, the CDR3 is TGTGCCAGCAGCTTCCCCTACTCCTACAATGAGCAGTTCTTC. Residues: CASSFPYSYNEQFF.

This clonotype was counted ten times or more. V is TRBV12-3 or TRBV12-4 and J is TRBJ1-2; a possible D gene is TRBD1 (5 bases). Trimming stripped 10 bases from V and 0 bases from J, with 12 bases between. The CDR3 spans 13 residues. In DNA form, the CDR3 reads TGTGCCACAAGAGGGGTGTCTAACTATGGCTACACCTTC. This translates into CATRGVSNYGYTF.

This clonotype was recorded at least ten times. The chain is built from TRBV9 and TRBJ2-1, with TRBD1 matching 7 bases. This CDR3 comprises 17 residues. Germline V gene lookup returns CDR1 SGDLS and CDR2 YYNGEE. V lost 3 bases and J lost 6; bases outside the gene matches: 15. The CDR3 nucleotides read TGTGCCAGCAGCGGCGATCTCACAGGGGCCTCTGGCAATGAGCAGTTCTTC. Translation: CASSGDLTGASGNEQFF.

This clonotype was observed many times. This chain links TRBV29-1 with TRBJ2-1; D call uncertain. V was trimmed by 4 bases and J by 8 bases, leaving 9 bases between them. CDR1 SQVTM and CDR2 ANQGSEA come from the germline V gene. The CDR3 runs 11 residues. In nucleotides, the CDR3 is TGCAGCGTTGGGAGTTCCCATGAGCAGTTCTTC. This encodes CSVGSSHEQFF.

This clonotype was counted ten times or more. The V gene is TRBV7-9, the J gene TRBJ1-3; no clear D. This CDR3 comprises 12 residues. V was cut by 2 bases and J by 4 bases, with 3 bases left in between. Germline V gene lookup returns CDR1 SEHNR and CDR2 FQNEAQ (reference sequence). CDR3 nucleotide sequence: TGTGCCAGCAGCTTAATGGGAAACACCATATATTTT. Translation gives CASSLMGNTIYF.

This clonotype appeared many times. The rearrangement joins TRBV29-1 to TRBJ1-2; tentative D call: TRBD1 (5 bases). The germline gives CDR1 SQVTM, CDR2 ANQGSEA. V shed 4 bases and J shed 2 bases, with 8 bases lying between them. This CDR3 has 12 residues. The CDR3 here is CSVAGLNYGYTF. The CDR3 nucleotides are TGCAGCGTTGCAGGGTTGAACTATGGCTACACCTTC.

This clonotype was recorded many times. CDR3 bases: TGTGCCTGGAGTGGGGGGGCTAGCACAGATACGCAGTATTTT. The encoded protein is CAWSGGASTDTQYF. The genes are TRBV30 and TRBJ2-3, with D perhaps matching TRBD1 or TRBD2 (6 bases each). Germline loops: CDR1 GTSNPN, CDR2 SVGIG (reference sequence). This CDR3 spans 14 amino acids. V shed 1 base and J shed 0 bases, with 8 bases lying between them. Together with reference TRBV30 and TRBJ2-3, the CDR3 gives the full variable domain: SQTIHQWPATLVQPVGSPLSLECTVEGTSNPNLYWYRQAAGRGLQLLFYSVGIGQISSEVPQNLSASRPQDRQFILSSKKLLLSDSGFYLCAWSGGASTDTQYFGPGTRLTVL.

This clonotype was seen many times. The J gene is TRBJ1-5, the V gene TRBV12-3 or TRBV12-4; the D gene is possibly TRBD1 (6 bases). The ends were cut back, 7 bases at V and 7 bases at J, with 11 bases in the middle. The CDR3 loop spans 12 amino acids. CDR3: CASTSGQQPQHF. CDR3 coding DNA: TGTGCCAGCACTTCAGGACAGCAGCCCCAGCATTTT.

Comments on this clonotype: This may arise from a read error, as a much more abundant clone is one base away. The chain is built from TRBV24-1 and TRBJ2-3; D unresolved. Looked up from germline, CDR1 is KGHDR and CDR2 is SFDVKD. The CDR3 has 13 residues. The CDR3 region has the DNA TGTGACACCAGTGCCGGGTCGGGAGATACGCAGTATTTT. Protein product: CDTSAGSGDTQYF.

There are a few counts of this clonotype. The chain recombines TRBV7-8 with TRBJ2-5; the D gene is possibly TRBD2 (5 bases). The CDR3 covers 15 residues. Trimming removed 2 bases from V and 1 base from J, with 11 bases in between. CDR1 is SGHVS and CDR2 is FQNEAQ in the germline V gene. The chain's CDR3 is CASSLKRNFQETQYF. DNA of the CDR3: TGTGCCAGCAGCTTAAAGCGGAACTTCCAAGAGACCCAGTACTTC.

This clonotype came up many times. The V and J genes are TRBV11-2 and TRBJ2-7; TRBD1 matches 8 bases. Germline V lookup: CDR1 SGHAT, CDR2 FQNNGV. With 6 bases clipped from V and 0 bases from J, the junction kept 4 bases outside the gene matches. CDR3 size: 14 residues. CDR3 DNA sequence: TGTGCCAGCAGGGACAGGGTCAGCTCCTACGAGCAGTACTTC. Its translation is CASRDRVSSYEQYF.

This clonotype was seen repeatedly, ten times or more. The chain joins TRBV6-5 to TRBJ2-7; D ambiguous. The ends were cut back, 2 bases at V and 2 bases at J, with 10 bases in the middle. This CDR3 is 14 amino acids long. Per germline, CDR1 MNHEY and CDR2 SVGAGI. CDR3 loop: CASSYEGKPYEQYF. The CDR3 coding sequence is TGTGCCAGCAGTTACGAAGGGAAGCCCTACGAGCAGTACTTC.

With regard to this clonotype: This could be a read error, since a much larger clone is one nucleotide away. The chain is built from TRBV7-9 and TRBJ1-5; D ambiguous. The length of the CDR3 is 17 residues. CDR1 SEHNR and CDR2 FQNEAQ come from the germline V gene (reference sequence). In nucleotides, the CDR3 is TGTACCAGCAGCTCCGAAGGTCCGAGCTCGGGGAATCAGCCCCAGCATTTT. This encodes CTSSSEGPSSGNQPQHF. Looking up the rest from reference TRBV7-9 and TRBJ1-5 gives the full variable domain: DTGVSQNPRHKITKRGQNVTFRCDPISEHNRLYWYRQTLGQGPEFLTYFQNEAQLEKSRLLSDRFSAERPKGSFSTLEIQRTEQGDSAMYLCTSSSEGPSSGNQPQHFGDGTRLSIL.

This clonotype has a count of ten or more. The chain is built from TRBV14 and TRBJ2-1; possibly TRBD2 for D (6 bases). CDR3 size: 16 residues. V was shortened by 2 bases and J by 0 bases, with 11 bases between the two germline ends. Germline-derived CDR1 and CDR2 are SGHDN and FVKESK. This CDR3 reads CASSQRTGSSYNEQFF. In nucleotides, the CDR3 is TGTGCCAGCAGCCAAAGGACCGGGAGCTCCTACAATGAGCAGTTCTTC.

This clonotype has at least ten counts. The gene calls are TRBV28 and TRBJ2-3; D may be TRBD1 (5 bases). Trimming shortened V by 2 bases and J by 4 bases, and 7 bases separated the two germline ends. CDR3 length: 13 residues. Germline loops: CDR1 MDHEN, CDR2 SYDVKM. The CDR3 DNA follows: TGTGCCAGCAGTTTAGTGGGGCCAGATACGCAGTATTTT. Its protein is CASSLVGPDTQYF.

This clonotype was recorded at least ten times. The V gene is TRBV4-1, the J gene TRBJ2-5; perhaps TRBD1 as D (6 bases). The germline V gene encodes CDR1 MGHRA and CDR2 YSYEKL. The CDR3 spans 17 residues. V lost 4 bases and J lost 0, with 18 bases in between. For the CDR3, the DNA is TGCGCCAGCAGCCTAGCTTCGGGACAATTGTACCAAGAGACCCAGTACTTC. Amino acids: CASSLASGQLYQETQYF.

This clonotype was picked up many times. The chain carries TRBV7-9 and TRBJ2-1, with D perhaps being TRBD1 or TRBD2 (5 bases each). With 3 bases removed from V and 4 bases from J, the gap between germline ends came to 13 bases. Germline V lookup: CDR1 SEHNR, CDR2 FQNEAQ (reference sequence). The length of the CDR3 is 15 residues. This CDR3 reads CASSFRDGPYNEQFF. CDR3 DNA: TGTGCCAGCAGCTTCCGGGACGGCCCTTACAATGAGCAGTTCTTC.

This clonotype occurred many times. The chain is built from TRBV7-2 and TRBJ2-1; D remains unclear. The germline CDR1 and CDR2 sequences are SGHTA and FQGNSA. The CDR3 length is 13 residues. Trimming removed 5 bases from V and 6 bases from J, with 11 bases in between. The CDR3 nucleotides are TGTGCCAGCAGCCTTATAGCCGGCAATGAGCAGTTCTTC. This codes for CASSLIAGNEQFF. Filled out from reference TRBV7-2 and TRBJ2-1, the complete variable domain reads GAGVSQSPSNKVTEKGKDVELRCDPISGHTALYWYRQSLGQGLEFLIYFQGNSAPDKSGLPSDRFSAERTGGSVSTLTIQRTQQEDSAVYLCASSLIAGNEQFFGPGTRLTVL.

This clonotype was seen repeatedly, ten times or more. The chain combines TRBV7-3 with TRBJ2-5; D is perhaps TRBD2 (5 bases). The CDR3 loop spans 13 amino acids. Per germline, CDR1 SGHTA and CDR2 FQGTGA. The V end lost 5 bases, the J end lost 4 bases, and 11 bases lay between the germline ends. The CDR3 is CASSLLGGETQYF. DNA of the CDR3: TGTGCCAGCAGCCTACTAGGTGGAGAGACCCAGTACTTC. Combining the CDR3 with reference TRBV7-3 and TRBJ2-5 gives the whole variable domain GAGVSQTPSNKVTEKGKYVELRCDPISGHTALYWYRQSLGQGPEFLIYFQGTGAADDSGLPNDRFFAVRPEGSVSTLKIQRTERGDSAVYLCASSLLGGETQYFGPGTRLLVL.

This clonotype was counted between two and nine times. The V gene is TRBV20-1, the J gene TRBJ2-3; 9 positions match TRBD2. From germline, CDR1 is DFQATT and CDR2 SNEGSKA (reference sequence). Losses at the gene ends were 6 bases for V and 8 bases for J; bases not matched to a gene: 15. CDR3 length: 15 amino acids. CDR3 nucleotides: TGCAGTGCCCCCCAGGTGCGGGAGGGGGACGGTACGCAGTATTTT. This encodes CSAPQVREGDGTQYF.

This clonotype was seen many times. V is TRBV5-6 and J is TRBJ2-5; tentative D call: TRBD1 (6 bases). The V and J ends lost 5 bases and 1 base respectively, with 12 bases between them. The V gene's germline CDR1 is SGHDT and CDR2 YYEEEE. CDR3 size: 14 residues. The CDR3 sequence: CASRGTGFQETQYF. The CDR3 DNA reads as TGTGCCAGCAGGGGAACAGGGTTCCAAGAGACCCAGTACTTC. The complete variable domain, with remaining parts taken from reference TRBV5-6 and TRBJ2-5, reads DAGVTQSPTHLIKTRGQQVTLRCSPKSGHDTVSWYQQALGQGPQFIFQYYEEEERQRGNFPDRFSGHQFPNYSSELNVNALLLGDSALYLCASRGTGFQETQYFGPGTRLLVL.

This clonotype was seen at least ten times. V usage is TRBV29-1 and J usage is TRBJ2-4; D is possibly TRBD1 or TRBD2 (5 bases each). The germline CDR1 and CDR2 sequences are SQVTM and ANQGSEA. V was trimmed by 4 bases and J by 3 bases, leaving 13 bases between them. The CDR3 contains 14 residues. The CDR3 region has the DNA TGCAGCGTTGGGCAGGGAGATGGCAAAAACATTCAGTACTTC. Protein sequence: CSVGQGDGKNIQYF.

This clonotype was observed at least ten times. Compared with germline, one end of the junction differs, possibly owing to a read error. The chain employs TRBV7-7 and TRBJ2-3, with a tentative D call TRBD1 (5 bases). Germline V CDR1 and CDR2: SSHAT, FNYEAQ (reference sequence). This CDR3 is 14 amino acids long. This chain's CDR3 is CASSTGRNSDTQYF. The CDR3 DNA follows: TGTGCTAGCAGCACAGGACGGAACTCAGATACGCAGTATTTT.